This T cell receptor (beta chain) was profiled in a study of cytomegalovirus exposure and HLA in healthy donors. The PCR had 60 Vbeta and 13 Jbeta primers. Method: immunoSEQ multiplex PCR; TCRdb's copy keeps in-frame clones and lacks some. The sample has 210,000 or so clones, approximately 80% seen once. CDR1 and CDR2 (germline): LGHNT, FRNRAP. The J segment lost 0 bases and the V segment lost 7 bases, leaving 9 bases of the junction unmatched. This CDR3 is built from 17 residues. Study-wide results and caveats: CMV serostatus was the sole immune exposure data available. In a later analysis, a genetic analysis reported fewer productive-TCR N-insertions in an Asian-associated ancestry cluster than the cohort average.

As for this clone: Its antigen is not identified.

Specimen: PBMCs. The TCR sequence derives from a boy under 10 years old in good health and CMV-seronegative. The V call is TRBV12-5, the J call TRBJ1-5; 10 bases match TRBD1. The CDR3 coding sequence is TGTGCTAGTGTGACGGGACAGGGGCTATATAGCAATCAGCCCCAGCATTTT. Translation: CASVTGQGLYSNQPQHF.